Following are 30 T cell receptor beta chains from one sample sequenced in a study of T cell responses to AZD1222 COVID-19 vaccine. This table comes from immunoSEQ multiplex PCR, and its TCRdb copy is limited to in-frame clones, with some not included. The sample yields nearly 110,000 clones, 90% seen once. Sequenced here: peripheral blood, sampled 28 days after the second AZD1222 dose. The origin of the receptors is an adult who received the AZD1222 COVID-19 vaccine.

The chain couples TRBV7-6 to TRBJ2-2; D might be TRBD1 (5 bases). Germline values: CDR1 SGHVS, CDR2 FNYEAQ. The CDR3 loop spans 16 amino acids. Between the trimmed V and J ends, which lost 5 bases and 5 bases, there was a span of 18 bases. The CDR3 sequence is CASSRAGADGTGELFF. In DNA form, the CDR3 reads TGTGCCAGCAGCAGGGCTGGGGCGGACGGAACCGGGGAGCTGTTTTTT. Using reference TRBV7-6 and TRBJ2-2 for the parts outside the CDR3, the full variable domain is GAGVSQSPRYKVTKRGQDVALRCDPISGHVSLYWYRQALGQGPEFLTYFNYEAQQDKSGLPNDRFSAERPEGSISTLTIQRTEQRDSAMYRCASSRAGADGTGELFFGEGSRLTVL.

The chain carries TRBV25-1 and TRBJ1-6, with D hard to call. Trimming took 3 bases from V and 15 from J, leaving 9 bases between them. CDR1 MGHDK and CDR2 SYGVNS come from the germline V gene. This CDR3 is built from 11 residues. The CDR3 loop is CASSEAGVLHF. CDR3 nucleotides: TGTGCCAGCAGTGAGGCCGGGGTCCTCCACTTT.

The CDR3 is CASSIAGGPRFSQYF. CDR3 sequence (DNA): TGTGCCAGCAGCATAGCGGGGGGGCCCAGATTCTCGCAGTATTTT. The chain uses TRBV11-3 and TRBJ2-3, with TRBD2 identical over 11 bases. Germline CDR1 is SGHNT and CDR2 is YENEEA. Germline trimming cut 5 bases from V and 10 bases from J; bases unmatched to any gene: 11. This CDR3 has 15 residues.

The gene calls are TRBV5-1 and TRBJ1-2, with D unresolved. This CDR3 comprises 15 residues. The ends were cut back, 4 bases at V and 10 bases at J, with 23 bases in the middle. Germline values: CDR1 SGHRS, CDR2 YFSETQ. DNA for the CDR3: TGCGCCAGCAGCGGAAGGATTCCTAACTATGACGACTACACCTTC. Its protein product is CASSGRIPNYDDYTF.

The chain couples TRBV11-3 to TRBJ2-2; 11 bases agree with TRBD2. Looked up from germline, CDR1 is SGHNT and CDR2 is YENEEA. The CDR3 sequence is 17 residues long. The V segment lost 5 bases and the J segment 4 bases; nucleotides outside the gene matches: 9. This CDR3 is CASSLWGTSGSTGELFF. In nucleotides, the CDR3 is TGTGCCAGCAGCCTTTGGGGGACTAGCGGAAGCACCGGGGAGCTGTTTTTT. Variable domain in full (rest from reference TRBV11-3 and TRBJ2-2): EAGVVQSPRYKIIEKKQPVAFWCNPISGHNTLYWYLQNLGQGPELLIRYENEEAVDDSQLPKDRFSAERLKGVDSTLKIQPAELGDSAVYLCASSLWGTSGSTGELFFGEGSRLTVL.

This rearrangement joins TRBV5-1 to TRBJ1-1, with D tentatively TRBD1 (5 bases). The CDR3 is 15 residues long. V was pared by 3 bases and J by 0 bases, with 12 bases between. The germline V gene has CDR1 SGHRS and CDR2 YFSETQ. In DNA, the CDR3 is TGCGCCAGCAGCTCGGGCGGGGCAGTGAACACTGAAGCTTTCTTT. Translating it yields CASSSGGAVNTEAFF.

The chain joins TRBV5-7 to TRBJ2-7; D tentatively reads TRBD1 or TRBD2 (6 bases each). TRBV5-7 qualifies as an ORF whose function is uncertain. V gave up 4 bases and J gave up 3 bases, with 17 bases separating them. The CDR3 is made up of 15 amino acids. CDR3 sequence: CASSPGAGPVYEQYF. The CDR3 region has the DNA TGTGCCAGCAGCCCGGGGGCAGGGCCTGTCTACGAGCAGTACTTC.

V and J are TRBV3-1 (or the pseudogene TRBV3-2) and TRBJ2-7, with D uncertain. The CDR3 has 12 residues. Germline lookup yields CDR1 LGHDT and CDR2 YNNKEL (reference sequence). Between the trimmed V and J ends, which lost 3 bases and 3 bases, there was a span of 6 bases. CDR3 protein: CASSHDNYEQYF. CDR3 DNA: TGTGCCAGCAGCCATGATAACTACGAGCAGTACTTC.

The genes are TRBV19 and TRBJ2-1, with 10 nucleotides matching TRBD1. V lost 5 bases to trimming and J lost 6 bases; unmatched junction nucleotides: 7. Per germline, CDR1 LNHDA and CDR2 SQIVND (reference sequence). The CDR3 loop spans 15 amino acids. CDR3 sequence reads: CASSQGQGLFNEQFF. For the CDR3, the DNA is TGTGCCAGTAGTCAGGGACAGGGGCTTTTCAATGAGCAGTTCTTC. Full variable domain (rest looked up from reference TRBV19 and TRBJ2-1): DGGITQSPKYLFRKEGQNVTLSCEQNLNHDAMYWYRQDPGQGLRLIYYSQIVNDFQKGDIAEGYSVSREKKESFPLTVTSAQKNPTAFYLCASSQGQGLFNEQFFGPGTRLTVL.

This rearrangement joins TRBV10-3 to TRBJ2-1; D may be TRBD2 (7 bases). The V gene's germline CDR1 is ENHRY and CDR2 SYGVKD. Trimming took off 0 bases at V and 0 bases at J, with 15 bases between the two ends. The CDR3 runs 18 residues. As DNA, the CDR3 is TGTGCCATCAGTGAGTCCCGTGGGGGGGGCCGCTCCTACAATGAGCAGTTCTTC. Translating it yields CAISESRGGGRSYNEQFF.

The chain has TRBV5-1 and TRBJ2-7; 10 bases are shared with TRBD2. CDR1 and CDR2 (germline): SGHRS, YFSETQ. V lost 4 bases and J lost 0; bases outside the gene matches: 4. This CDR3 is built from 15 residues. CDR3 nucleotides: TGCGCCAGCAGCAACGGACTAGCGGTCTCCTACGAGCAGTACTTC. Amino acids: CASSNGLAVSYEQYF.

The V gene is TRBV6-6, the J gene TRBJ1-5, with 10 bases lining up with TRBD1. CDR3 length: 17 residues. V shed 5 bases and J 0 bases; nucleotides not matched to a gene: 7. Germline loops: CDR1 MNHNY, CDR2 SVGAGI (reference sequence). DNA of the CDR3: TGTGCCAGCAGTCGGGACAGGGGTGCTAATAGCAATCAGCCCCAGCATTTT. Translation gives CASSRDRGANSNQPQHF.

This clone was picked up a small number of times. Here the CDR3 DNA reads TGTGCCAGCAGCATTAGCGGGGGCTCCTACGAGCAGTACTTC. Amino acid sequence: CASSISGGSYEQYF. This rearrangement joins TRBV7-9 to TRBJ2-7; the match to TRBD2 covers 9 bases. Germline trimming cut 5 bases from V and 0 bases from J; bases unmatched to any gene: 2. Germline V gene lookup returns CDR1 SEHNR and CDR2 FQNEAQ (reference sequence). The CDR3 runs to 14 residues.

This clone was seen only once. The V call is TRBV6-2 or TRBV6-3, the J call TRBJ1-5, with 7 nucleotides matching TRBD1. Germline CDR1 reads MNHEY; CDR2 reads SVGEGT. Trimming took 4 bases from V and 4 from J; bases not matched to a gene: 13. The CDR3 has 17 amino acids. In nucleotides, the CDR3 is TGTGCCAGCAGTTCCGTACAGGGGACCGTAGGTAATCAGCCCCAGCATTTT. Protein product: CASSSVQGTVGNQPQHF.

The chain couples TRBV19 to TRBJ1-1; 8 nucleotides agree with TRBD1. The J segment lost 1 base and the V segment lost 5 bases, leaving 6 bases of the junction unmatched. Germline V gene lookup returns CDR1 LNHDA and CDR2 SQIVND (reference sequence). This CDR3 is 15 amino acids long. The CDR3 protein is CASSFGDRGNTEAFF. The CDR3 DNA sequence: TGTGCCAGTAGTTTTGGAGACAGGGGGAACACTGAAGCTTTCTTT.

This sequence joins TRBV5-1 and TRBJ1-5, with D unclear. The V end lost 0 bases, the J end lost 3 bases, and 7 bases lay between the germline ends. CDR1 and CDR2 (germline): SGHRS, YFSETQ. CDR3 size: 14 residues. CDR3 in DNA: TGCGCCAGCAGCTTGGGGCAAGCCAATCAGCCCCAGCATTTT. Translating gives CASSLGQANQPQHF.

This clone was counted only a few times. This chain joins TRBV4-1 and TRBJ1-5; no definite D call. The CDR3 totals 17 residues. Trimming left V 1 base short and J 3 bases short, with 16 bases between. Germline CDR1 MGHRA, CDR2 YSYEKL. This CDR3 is CASSQVDKGRYNQPQHF. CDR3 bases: TGCGCCAGCAGCCAAGTTGACAAGGGTAGGTACAATCAGCCCCAGCATTTT.

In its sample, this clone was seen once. The CDR3, as DNA: TGTGCCAGCGGAACGGCAGCGGCTTCGAGAATTAACACCGGGGAGCTGTTTTTT. This gives the protein CASGTAAASRINTGELFF. The V and J genes are TRBV5-5 and TRBJ2-2; D possibly corresponds to TRBD2 (5 bases). The CDR3 totals 18 residues. CDR1 and CDR2 from the germline V gene are SGHKS and YYEKEE (reference sequence). V lost 7 bases and J 2 bases, leaving 24 bases between the germline ends.

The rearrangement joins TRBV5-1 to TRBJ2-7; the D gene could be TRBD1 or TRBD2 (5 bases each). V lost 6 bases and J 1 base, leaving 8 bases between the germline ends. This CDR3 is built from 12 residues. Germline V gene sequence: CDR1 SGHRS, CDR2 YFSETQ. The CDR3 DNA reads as TGCGCCAGCAAGGGGAGTTCCTACGAGCAGTACTTC. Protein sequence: CASKGSSYEQYF.

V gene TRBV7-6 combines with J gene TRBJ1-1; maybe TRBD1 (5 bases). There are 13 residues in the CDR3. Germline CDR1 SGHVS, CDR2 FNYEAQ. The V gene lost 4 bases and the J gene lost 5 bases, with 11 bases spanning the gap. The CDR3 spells CASSYGGGTEAFF. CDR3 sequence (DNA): TGTGCCAGCAGCTACGGTGGGGGGACTGAAGCTTTCTTT.

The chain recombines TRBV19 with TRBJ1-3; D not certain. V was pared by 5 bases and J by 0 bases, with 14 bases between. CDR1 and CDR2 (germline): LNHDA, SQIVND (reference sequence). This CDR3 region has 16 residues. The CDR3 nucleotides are TGTGCCAGTAGTTCCCCTGAAGCTCGCTCTGGAAACACCATATATTTT. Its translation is CASSSPEARSGNTIYF.

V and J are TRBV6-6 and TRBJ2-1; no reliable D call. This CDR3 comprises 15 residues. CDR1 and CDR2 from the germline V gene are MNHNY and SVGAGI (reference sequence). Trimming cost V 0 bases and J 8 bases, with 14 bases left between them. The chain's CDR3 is CASSYSETIGYEQFF. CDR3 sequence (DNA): TGTGCCAGCAGTTACTCGGAAACCATAGGATATGAGCAGTTCTTC.

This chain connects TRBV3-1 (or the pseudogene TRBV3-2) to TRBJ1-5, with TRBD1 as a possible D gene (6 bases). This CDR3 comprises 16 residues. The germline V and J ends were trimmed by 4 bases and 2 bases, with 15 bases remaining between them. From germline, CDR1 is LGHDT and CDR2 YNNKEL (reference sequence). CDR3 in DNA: TGTGCCAGCAGCCCTAGGGGGGATCAGGGCAATCAGCCCCAGCATTTT. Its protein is CASSPRGDQGNQPQHF.

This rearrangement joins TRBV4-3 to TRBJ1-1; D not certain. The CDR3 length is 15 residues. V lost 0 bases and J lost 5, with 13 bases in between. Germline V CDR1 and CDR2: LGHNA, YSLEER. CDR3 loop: CASSQESGFRTEAFF. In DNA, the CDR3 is TGCGCCAGCAGCCAAGAATCCGGGTTTCGGACTGAAGCTTTCTTT.

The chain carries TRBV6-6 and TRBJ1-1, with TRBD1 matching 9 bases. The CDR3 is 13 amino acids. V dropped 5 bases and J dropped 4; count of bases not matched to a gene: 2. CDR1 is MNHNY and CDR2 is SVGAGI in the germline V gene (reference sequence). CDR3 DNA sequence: TGTGCCAGCAGTAGACAGGGGGGCACTGAAGCTTTCTTT. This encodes CASSRQGGTEAFF.

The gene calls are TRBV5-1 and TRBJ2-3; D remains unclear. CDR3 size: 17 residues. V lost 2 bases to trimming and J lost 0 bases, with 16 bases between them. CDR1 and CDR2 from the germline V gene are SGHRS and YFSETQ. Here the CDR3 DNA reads TGCGCCAGCAGCTTTACTGGACCGAAGGCTAGCACAGATACGCAGTATTTT. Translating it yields CASSFTGPKASTDTQYF. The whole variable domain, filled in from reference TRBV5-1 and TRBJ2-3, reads KAGVTQTPRYLIKTRGQQVTLSCSPISGHRSVSWYQQTPGQGLQFLFEYFSETQRNKGNFPGRFSGRQFSNSRSEMNVSTLELGDSALYLCASSFTGPKASTDTQYFGPGTRLTVL.

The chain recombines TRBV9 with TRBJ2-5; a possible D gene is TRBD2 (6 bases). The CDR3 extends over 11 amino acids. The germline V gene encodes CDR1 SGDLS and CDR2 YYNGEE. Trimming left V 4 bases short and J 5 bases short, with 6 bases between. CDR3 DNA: TGTGCCAGCAGCCGGGGGGAGACCCAGTACTTC. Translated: CASSRGETQYF.

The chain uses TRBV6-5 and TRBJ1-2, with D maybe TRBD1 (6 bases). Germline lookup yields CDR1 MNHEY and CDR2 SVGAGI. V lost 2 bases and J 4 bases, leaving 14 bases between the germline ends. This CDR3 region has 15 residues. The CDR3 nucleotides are TGTGCCAGCAGTTACCCGAGGGGGGCCCGCTATGGCTACACCTTC. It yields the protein CASSYPRGARYGYTF.

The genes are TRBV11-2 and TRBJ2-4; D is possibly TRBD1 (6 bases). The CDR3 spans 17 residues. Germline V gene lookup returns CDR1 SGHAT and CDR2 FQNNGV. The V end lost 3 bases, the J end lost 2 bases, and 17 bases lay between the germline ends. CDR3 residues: CASSFISGETPKNIQYF. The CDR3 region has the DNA TGTGCCAGCAGCTTTATATCAGGGGAGACTCCCAAAAACATTCAGTACTTC.

The CDR3 spells CSVGTGVGNQPQHF. DNA of the CDR3: TGCAGCGTCGGGACAGGGGTGGGGAATCAGCCCCAGCATTTT. V and J are TRBV29-1 and TRBJ1-5, with TRBD1 identical over 10 bases. This CDR3 has 14 residues. The germline V gene encodes CDR1 SQVTM and CDR2 ANQGSEA. V was clipped by 6 bases and J by 4 bases; unmatched bases: 6.